A single sample is the source of the 25 T cell receptor beta chains below, sequenced in a study of cytotoxic CD8 clonotypes in ibrutinib-treated CLL. Method: immunoSEQ multiplex PCR; TCRdb's copy keeps in-frame clones and lacks some. The sample includes 250,000 to 350,000 clones, 70% to 80% seen only once; the top ten take about 6%. The sequences come from PBMCs, collected at disease progression, from a patient treated with ibrutinib. These receptors all stem from a human donor with chronic lymphocytic leukemia.

This clone was seen a single time. The rearrangement links TRBV10-3 to TRBJ1-1, with unresolved D. The CDR3 length is 14 residues. V lost 6 bases to trimming and J lost 3 bases, with 14 bases between them. Per germline, CDR1 ENHRY and CDR2 SYGVKD. CDR3 residues: CAISRSLSDTEAFF. The CDR3 DNA reads as TGTGCCATCAGCCGTTCTTTAAGCGACACTGAAGCTTTCTTT.

V gene TRBV6-7 combines with J gene TRBJ1-2, with D perhaps matching TRBD1 (5 bases). TRBV6-7 is annotated as an ORF whose role is uncertain. The CDR3 length is 16 residues. Trimming took 0 bases from V and 6 from J, leaving 17 bases between them. The CDR3 region is CASSYSGGEMINGYTF. CDR3 DNA: TGTGCCAGCAGTTACTCGGGAGGGGAGATGATTAATGGCTACACCTTC.

The gene calls are TRBV9 and TRBJ2-7; D may be TRBD1 (7 bases). This CDR3 region has 15 residues. Deletions cut 0 bases from V and 5 bases from J, with 15 bases between. Germline CDR1 reads SGDLS; CDR2 reads YYNGEE. The CDR3 coding sequence is TGTGCCAGCAGCGTAGCGGAGGGGGCTTACGACGAGCAGTACTTC. Amino acid sequence: CASSVAEGAYDEQYF.

This clone was counted only a few times. The CDR3, as DNA: TGTGCCAGCAGCCCCCAGTGGGAGCTGTTTTTT. Protein product: CASSPQWELFF. V and J are TRBV7-8 and TRBJ2-2; D is unclear. CDR1 and CDR2 from the germline V gene are SGHVS and FQNEAQ. The CDR3 spans 11 residues. The V gene lost 5 bases and the J gene lost 9 bases, with 7 bases spanning the gap.

This clone was observed a handful of times. This chain links TRBV9 with TRBJ1-6, with TRBD1 as a possible D gene (5 bases). V was clipped by 0 bases and J by 7 bases, with 11 bases between them. Germline assignment: CDR1 SGDLS and CDR2 YYNGEE. The CDR3 consists of 15 residues. CDR3 in DNA: TGTGCCAGCAGCGTAGATCAGGGTAGAAATTCACCCCTCCACTTT. This translates into CASSVDQGRNSPLHF.

This clone has a single count. V and J are TRBV7-9 and TRBJ1-1; D is possibly TRBD1 (5 bases). This CDR3 is built from 14 residues. The V gene lost 3 bases and the J gene lost 7 bases, with 15 bases spanning the gap. Germline V CDR1 and CDR2: SEHNR, FQNEAQ (reference sequence). As DNA, the CDR3 is TGTGCCAGCAGCTTGAGGGGCAGGGTGAATGAAGCTTTCTTT. Translation gives CASSLRGRVNEAFF.

The chain links TRBV13 to TRBJ2-7, with TRBD1 identical over 9 bases. The CDR3 runs 14 residues. Germline trimming cut 5 bases from V and 5 bases from J; bases unmatched to any gene: 7. The germline V gene encodes CDR1 PRHDT and CDR2 FYEKMQ (reference sequence). CDR3: CASSTRTGAHEQYF. The CDR3 nucleotides are TGTGCCAGCAGCACCCGGACAGGGGCCCACGAGCAGTACTTC.

The chain has TRBV6-6 and TRBJ1-2; weak D call: TRBD1 (5 bases). Between the trimmed V and J ends, which lost 0 bases and 5 bases, there was a span of 10 bases. Germline-derived CDR1 and CDR2 are MNHNY and SVGAGI (reference sequence). The CDR3 totals 14 residues. This CDR3 is CASSYSAGGYGYTF. CDR3 bases: TGTGCCAGCAGTTACTCAGCCGGGGGATATGGCTACACCTTC.

This clone was counted a few times. J is TRBJ2-7 and V is TRBV7-2; no clear D gene. The CDR3 runs 12 residues. CDR1 is SGHTA and CDR2 is FQGNSA in the germline V gene. The ends were cut back, 9 bases at V and 6 bases at J, with 15 bases in the middle. CDR3 in amino acids: CASSGIFAEQYF. The CDR3 region has the DNA TGTGCCAGTTCTGGGATCTTCGCCGAGCAGTACTTC.

This clone occurred once. The V and J genes are TRBV7-9 and TRBJ2-1; 9 nucleotides line up with TRBD1. The V segment lost 6 bases and the J segment 3 bases; nucleotides outside the gene matches: 6. Germline V gives CDR1 SEHNR, CDR2 FQNEAQ (reference sequence). The CDR3 covers 15 residues. The CDR3: CASSHRDRVYNEQFF. CDR3 DNA sequence: TGTGCCAGCAGTCACCGGGACAGGGTCTACAATGAGCAGTTCTTC.

J is TRBJ1-5 and V is TRBV5-1, with a possible D match to TRBD1 (5 bases). Trimming removed 0 bases at V and 1 base at J, with 8 bases between. CDR1 is SGHRS, CDR2 YFSETQ, per germline. The CDR3 runs 15 residues. The CDR3 DNA sequence: TGCGCCAGCAGCTTGGACAGGTCAAGCAATCAGCCCCAGCATTTT. This sequence encodes CASSLDRSSNQPQHF.

This rearrangement joins TRBV2 to TRBJ2-7; TRBD2 aligns across 9 bases. The V gene's germline CDR1 is SNHLY and CDR2 FYNNEI. The CDR3 spans 15 residues. With 5 bases clipped from V and 4 bases from J, the junction kept 9 bases outside the gene matches. CDR3 DNA: TGTGCCAGCAGTAACGTATTTAGCGGGGGTTACGAGCAGTACTTC. This encodes CASSNVFSGGYEQYF. Drawing the rest from reference TRBV2 and TRBJ2-7, the complete variable domain is EPEVTQTPSHQVTQMGQEVILRCVPISNHLYFYWYRQILGQKVEFLVSFYNNEISEKSEIFDDQFSVERPDGSNFTLKIRSTKLEDSAMYFCASSNVFSGGYEQYFGPGTRLTVT.

J is TRBJ1-1 and V is TRBV27; 8 positions match TRBD1. The CDR3 loop spans 17 amino acids. J gave up 0 bases and V 6 bases, and 12 bases lay outside the gene matches. Germline V gene lookup returns CDR1 MNHEY and CDR2 SMNVEV (reference sequence). Written as DNA, the CDR3 is TGTGCCAGCAGGGAGGACAGGGACCCCATCATGAACACTGAAGCTTTCTTT. Protein: CASREDRDPIMNTEAFF.

The CDR3 sequence is CASSTPGGDEQYF. The CDR3 nucleotides read TGTGCCAGCAGCACTCCAGGGGGAGACGAGCAGTACTTC. This chain connects TRBV28 to TRBJ2-7, with TRBD1 matching 7 bases. This CDR3 is built from 13 residues. The germline gives CDR1 MDHEN, CDR2 SYDVKM. The V segment lost 6 bases and the J segment 5 bases; nucleotides outside the gene matches: 7.

This chain links TRBV18 with TRBJ1-2; tentative D call: TRBD1 (5 bases). The CDR3 extends over 14 amino acids. The ends were cut back, 1 base at V and 7 bases at J, with 13 bases in the middle. CDR1 and CDR2 (germline): KGHSH, LQKENI. The CDR3 DNA is TGTGCCAGCTCACCACGTGAGGGGCCGGGTGGCTACACCTTC. This gives the protein CASSPREGPGGYTF.

This clone was recorded once. This rearrangement joins TRBV4-1 to TRBJ1-3; D ambiguous. The CDR3 extends over 18 amino acids. Trimming stripped 1 base from V and 0 bases from J, with 16 bases between. Germline-derived CDR1 and CDR2 are MGHRA and YSYEKL. CDR3 region: CASSQVPNTIRSGNTIYF. CDR3 DNA sequence: TGCGCCAGCAGCCAAGTACCGAATACAATCCGCTCTGGAAACACCATATATTTT.

The chain carries TRBV19 and TRBJ2-1; no reliable D call. CDR3 length: 14 amino acids. Trimming took off 7 bases at V and 8 bases at J, with 18 bases between the two ends. Germline CDR1 and CDR2: LNHDA and SQIVND (reference sequence). This chain's CDR3 is CASMSASPRDEQFF. The CDR3 region has the DNA TGTGCCAGTATGAGTGCCTCTCCTAGGGATGAGCAGTTCTTC.

This rearrangement joins TRBV5-3 to TRBJ2-7, with 14 bases that match TRBD2. TRBV5-3 is flagged as an ORF with uncertain function. The ends lost 1 base at V and 2 bases at J; junction bases unmatched: 11. There are 19 residues in the CDR3. This CDR3 reads CARSLNTGLAGARTYEQYF. The CDR3 nucleotides are TGTGCCAGAAGCTTGAATACGGGACTAGCGGGAGCCCGAACCTACGAGCAGTACTTC.

This chain links TRBV9 with TRBJ1-4; 8 bases agree with TRBD1. CDR3 length: 15 residues. Germline CDR1 SGDLS, CDR2 YYNGEE. The V gene end was trimmed by 3 bases and the J gene end by 5 bases; junction bases not matched to a gene: 6. DNA for the CDR3: TGTGCCAGCAGCGGCCGGGACAGGTTAAATGAAAAACTGTTTTTT. It specifies CASSGRDRLNEKLFF.

V usage is TRBV2 and J usage is TRBJ2-5; 13 nucleotides agree with TRBD2. This CDR3 comprises 18 residues. CDR1 and CDR2 (germline): SNHLY, FYNNEI. V lost 5 bases, J lost 4 bases, and 13 bases stayed unmatched. CDR3 loop: CASSWTSGGSGRSETQYF. The CDR3 DNA reads TGTGCCAGCAGTTGGACTAGCGGGGGATCGGGGCGATCAGAGACCCAGTACTTC.

The genes are TRBV11-2 and TRBJ2-7, with D perhaps TRBD1 (5 bases). The CDR3 has 15 residues. CDR1 and CDR2 from the germline V gene are SGHAT and FQNNGV. The V gene lost 1 base and the J gene lost 3 bases, with 13 bases spanning the gap. The CDR3 DNA reads TGTGCCAGCAGCTTAGTGGCAGGGCTTTACTACGAGCAGTACTTC. It yields the protein CASSLVAGLYYEQYF. Full variable domain (outside the CDR3, taken from reference TRBV11-2 and TRBJ2-7): EAGVAQSPRYKIIEKRQSVAFWCNPISGHATLYWYQQILGQGPKLLIQFQNNGVVDDSQLPKDRFSAERLKGVDSTLKIQPAKLEDSAVYLCASSLVAGLYYEQYFGPGTRLTVT.

The V gene is TRBV6-4, the J gene TRBJ1-2; D is unresolved. The V end was cut by 5 bases, the J end by 4 bases, with 14 bases between. CDR3 size: 14 residues. The germline gives CDR1 MRHNA, CDR2 SNTAGT. The CDR3 nucleotides are TGTGCCAGCAGTTCCGGGAACCCGTTCTATGGCTACACCTTC. Its translation: CASSSGNPFYGYTF.

This chain uses TRBV13 with TRBJ1-2, with D perhaps TRBD1 (6 bases). The CDR3 extends over 15 amino acids. Germline V gene lookup returns CDR1 PRHDT and CDR2 FYEKMQ (reference sequence). V lost 5 bases, J lost 12 bases, and 25 bases lay in between. The CDR3 is CASSHSTGRLGRDTF. DNA for the CDR3: TGTGCCAGCAGCCATTCGACAGGTCGCCTAGGTCGGGACACCTTC. Full variable domain (outside the CDR3, taken from reference TRBV13 and TRBJ1-2): AAGVIQSPRHLIKEKRETATLKCYPIPRHDTVYWYQQGPGQDPQFLISFYEKMQSDKGSIPDRFSAQQFSDYHSELNMSSLELGDSALYFCASSHSTGRLGRDTFGSGTRLTVV.

The chain employs TRBV11-2 and TRBJ2-3, with TRBD1 as a possible D gene (5 bases). There are 12 residues in the CDR3. Trimming took off 2 bases at V and 11 bases at J, with 11 bases between the two ends. Germline CDR1 reads SGHAT; CDR2 reads FQNNGV. The chain's CDR3 is CASSLLGLWQYF. CDR3 DNA: TGTGCCAGCAGCTTACTGGGGCTATGGCAGTATTTT. The full variable domain, with the rest looked up from reference TRBV11-2 and TRBJ2-3, is EAGVAQSPRYKIIEKRQSVAFWCNPISGHATLYWYQQILGQGPKLLIQFQNNGVVDDSQLPKDRFSAERLKGVDSTLKIQPAKLEDSAVYLCASSLLGLWQYFGPGTRLTVL.

The chain uses TRBV20-1 and TRBJ1-2; D possibly corresponds to TRBD1 (5 bases). This CDR3 region has 11 residues. V lost 4 bases and J 3 bases, leaving 6 bases between the germline ends. Germline V gene sequence: CDR1 DFQATT, CDR2 SNEGSKA (reference sequence). The CDR3 sequence is CSATGHYGYTF. The CDR3 nucleotides are TGCAGTGCTACAGGGCACTATGGCTACACCTTC.